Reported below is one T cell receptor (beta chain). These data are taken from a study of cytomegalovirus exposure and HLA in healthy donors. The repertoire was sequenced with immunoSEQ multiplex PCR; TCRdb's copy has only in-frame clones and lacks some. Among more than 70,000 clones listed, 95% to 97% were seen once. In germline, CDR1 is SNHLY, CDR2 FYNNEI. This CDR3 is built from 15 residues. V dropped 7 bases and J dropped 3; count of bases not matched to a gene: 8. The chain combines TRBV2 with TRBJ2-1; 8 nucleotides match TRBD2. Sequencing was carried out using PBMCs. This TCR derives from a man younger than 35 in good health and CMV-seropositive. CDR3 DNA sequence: TGTGCCAGCATCGGTCGGCTAGCGGGCTACAATGAGCAGTTCTTC. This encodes CASIGRLAGYNEQFF.